This T cell receptor (beta chain) was found in a study of spatial heterogeneity in lung cancer. On the study more broadly: Mean representation of each unique TCR and UMI combination in the raw reads exceeded nine occurrences.

Study results and caveats: One measure, the expanded intratumoral alpha and beta TCR count, tracked tumor mutation counts.

CDR1 is SNHLY, CDR2 FYNNEI, per germline. V was pared by 8 bases and J by 3 bases, with 10 bases between. The CDR3 contains 13 residues. This clonotype qualifies as medium-sized. As yet, its antigen is unknown. The sample's time point: sample taken at primary tumor resection. No cells were sorted before sequencing. The whole RNA sequenced was extracted from tumor, nontumor lung or frozen PBMC. TCRdb processed the 5' RACE reads anew with MiXCR; each CDR3 protein has one entry. The table shows about 3,900 distinct CDR3 sequences, with approximately 4% occurring only once. The V and J genes are TRBV2 and TRBJ2-2; D remains unclear. Here the sequenced sample was lung tumor tissue, taken at surgery. The source of this sequence is a male donor with early-stage non-small cell lung cancer. The CDR3 DNA is TGTGCCAGCGGAATTAGGGACACCGGGGAGCTGTTTTTT. As protein: CASGIRDTGELFF.